This T cell receptor (beta chain) was captured by sequencing in a study of cytomegalovirus exposure and HLA in healthy donors. Study-level points and caveats: Later, an analysis found that common viral pathogens appeared to be linked with several of the most significant clusters. Owing to their indistinguishability, certain V segments, notably TRBV6-2 and TRBV6-3, were excluded. With later analysis, a missense DCLRE1C variant became linked to TCR beta V- and J-gene trimming.

This CDR3 contains 14 residues. Unmatched junction bases numbered 3, after V lost 4 bases and J lost 3 bases. The V gene's germline CDR1 is SGHTA and CDR2 FQGTGA. Use of 60 Vbeta and 13 Jbeta primers characterized the PCR. Libraries were prepared by immunoSEQ multiplex PCR; TCRdb keeps only in-frame clonotypes and omits some of them. The sample lists tens of thousands of clones, around 67% seen once, with around 22% in the top ten. This clone occurred once. Its antigen is unknown. The J gene is TRBJ1-1, the V gene TRBV7-3, with 9 bases matching TRBD1. This sequence originates from a woman aged 45-59 years in good health and CMV-seropositive. The sample comprised PBMCs. The CDR3, as DNA: TGTGCCAGCAGCTGGACAGGGGTTGACACTGAAGCTTTCTTT. Its translation: CASSWTGVDTEAFF.